This entry is about one T cell receptor (beta chain). This clonotype was seen many times. This receptor's antigen is unknown. Base quality data are lacking; no much larger clone is found one base away. V gives up 3 bases and J gives up 4 bases, and the segment between their germline ends measures 11 bases. The germline V gene gives CDR1 as SGHAT and CDR2 as FQNNGV. Including the terminal cysteine and phenylalanine, the CDR3 comprises 14 residues. The DNA shown is the 42-base CDR3, in frame from base 1. This sample stems from a study of neurological immune-mediated disorders (dated by TCRdb to about 2019). Describing the broader study: Peripheral blood TCR-beta repertoires from HTLV-I-associated myelopathy (HAM/TSP) patients, multiple sclerosis patients and healthy controls were compared by UMI-based sequencing. The 90 to 110 TCR-beta libraries covered PBMC samples along with longitudinal samples, technical triplicates, and paired sorted CD4+ and CD8+ T-cell subsets. The cohort included about 66 subjects: some 15 with HAM/TSP, some 35 with multiple sclerosis, and roughly 20 healthy controls. Summary of the overall study and its limitations: No identical CDR3 amino acid sequences were found to be shared among expanded clones across subjects, suggesting that TCR-beta repertoires were private in all groups. TCR clonal expansion was greatest in HAM/TSP patients and smallest in MS patients, who ranked below even healthy controls.

cDNA was synthesized by template-switch 5'RACE using a primer with a 10-nucleotide random unique molecular identifier that tagged each TCR transcript. Every sequencing run yielded over 170 million TCR-beta sequences covering 15-18 subjects. The RNeasy kit was used for extraction of total RNA. The KAPA Real-time Library Amplification kit was used to amplify TCR-beta VDJ regions with primers for the TCR constant region and the 5'RACE anchor. A first PCR added sample indexes and Illumina adaptors, after which a second PCR increased the library yield. After Ampure bead purification, the TCR product of roughly 650 bp was size-selected on a 2% E-gel SizeSelection system. Before pooling, library quality was checked on a Bioanalyzer, concentration was measured with Qubit, and libraries were quantified with the Kapa Library Quantification kit. An Illumina HiSeq 2500 was used to sequence the libraries paired-end at 2 x 150 bp. To increase sequence diversity, about 23-32% phiX was spiked into each library pool. The original pipeline was this. Quality-filtered reads were processed with the UMI-based MiGEC pipeline, and over 80% of raw TCR sequences were removed by the MiGEC pipeline during error correction. VDJ genes were aligned to IMGT germline references, and each clonotype was defined by a unique CDR3 amino acid sequence together with V-J genes. Clonal expansion, Shannon diversity and CDR3 relatedness were evaluated with VDJtools (CalcPairwiseDistances, ClusterSamples), while phylogenetic trees were built in CLCbio workbench. Clones with at least 8 unique UMIs were defined as expanded, with this threshold being based on coefficient-of-variation modelling across technical triplicates. The public reads were reprocessed in TCRdb via fastp at Q25 and MiXCR, keeping in-frame beta chains. Each CDR3 protein appears once, grouped with its most common genes and DNA. The V and J calls were determined by TCRdb, not by the authors. This sample holds roughly 14,000 distinct CDR3 sequences; roughly 7% were observed only once. In total, the top ten clones hold around 24% of the sample.

The healthy controls were volunteers from blood banks in Maryland, USA. For the sorted-subset TCR libraries, the starting material was about 920,000 sorted CD4+ or CD8+ T cells. Peripheral blood was subjected to Ficoll-Hypaque density gradient centrifugation to isolate PBMCs, which were then cryopreserved in liquid nitrogen. The study also sequenced paired sorted CD4+ and CD8+ subsets from healthy controls, HAM/TSP patients and MS patients. The TCR originated in a woman aged 40 to 50 in good health. The chain is encoded by TRBV11-2 joined to TRBJ2-3; the D gene cannot be named for sure. Input material: CD8+ T cells from blood. The CDR3 sequence is CASSLSVGPDTQYF. The DNA is TGTGCCAGCAGCTTGTCGGTAGGGCCAGATACGCAGTATTTT.